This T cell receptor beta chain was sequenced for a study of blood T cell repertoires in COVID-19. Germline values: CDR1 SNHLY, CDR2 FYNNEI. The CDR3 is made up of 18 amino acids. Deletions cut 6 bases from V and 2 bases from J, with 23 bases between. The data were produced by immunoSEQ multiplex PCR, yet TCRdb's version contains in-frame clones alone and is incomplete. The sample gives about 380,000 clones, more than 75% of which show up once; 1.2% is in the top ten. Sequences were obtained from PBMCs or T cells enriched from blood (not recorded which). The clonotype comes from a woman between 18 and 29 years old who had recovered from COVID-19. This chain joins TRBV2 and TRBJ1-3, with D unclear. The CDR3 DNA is TGTGCCAGCAGAGTAAAACTCAAACTGGCAGGTACTGGAAACACCATATATTTT. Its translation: CASRVKLKLAGTGNTIYF.